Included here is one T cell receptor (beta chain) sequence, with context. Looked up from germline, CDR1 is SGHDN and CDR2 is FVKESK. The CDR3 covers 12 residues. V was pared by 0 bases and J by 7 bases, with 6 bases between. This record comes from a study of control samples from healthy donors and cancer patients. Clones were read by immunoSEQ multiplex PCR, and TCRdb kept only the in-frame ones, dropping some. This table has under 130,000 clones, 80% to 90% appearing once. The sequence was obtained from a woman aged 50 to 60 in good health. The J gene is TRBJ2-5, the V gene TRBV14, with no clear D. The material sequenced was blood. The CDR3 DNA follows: TGTGCCAGCAGCCAAGACCGCGTGACCCAGTACTTC. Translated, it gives CASSQDRVTQYF. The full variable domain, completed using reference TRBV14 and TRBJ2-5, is EAGVTQFPSHSVIEKGQTVTLRCDPISGHDNLYWYRRVMGKEIKFLLHFVKESKQDESGMPNNRFLAERTGGTYSTLKVQPAELEDSGVYFCASSQDRVTQYFGPGTRLLVL.